Below are 17 T cell receptor beta chains sequenced from a single sample in a study of OX40 agonist ivuxolimab in advanced cancers. Only in-frame clones appear in the TCRdb table, and some are missing; sequencing was by immunoSEQ multiplex PCR. Counted here are tens of thousands of clones, just over 85% occurring once; the ten biggest clones make up under 3.5%. The sequenced sample was CD4+ or CD8+ T cells sorted from blood, obtained in a trial of the OX40 agonist ivuxolimab. The receptors come from an adult with an advanced solid tumor such as melanoma, head and neck, liver or kidney cancer.

The genes are TRBV5-1 and TRBJ2-7; the D is unclear. This CDR3 region has 15 residues. Per germline, CDR1 SGHRS and CDR2 YFSETQ. Trimming left V 1 base short and J 0 bases short, with 11 bases between. Here the CDR3 DNA reads TGCGCCAGCAGCTTGTATGCGAGGAGCTCCTACGAGCAGTACTTC. It yields the protein CASSLYARSSYEQYF.

The chain uses TRBV6-4 and TRBJ2-7; possibly TRBD1 for D (5 bases). CDR3 length equals 13 residues. Germline V lookup: CDR1 MRHNA, CDR2 SNTAGT. Trimming shortened V by 4 bases and J by 3 bases, and 10 bases separated the two germline ends. The CDR3, as DNA: TGTGCCAGCAGTGTCCAGGGTGGCTACGAGCAGTACTTC. Translation gives CASSVQGGYEQYF.

The V and J genes are TRBV5-1 and TRBJ2-7; D is perhaps TRBD1 (6 bases). Germline assignment: CDR1 SGHRS and CDR2 YFSETQ. V lost 1 base to trimming and J lost 3 bases, with 14 bases between them. This CDR3 is 15 amino acids long. DNA for the CDR3: TGCGCCAGCAGCTTGAACGCAGGGGAAAACTACGAGCAGTACTTC. Translation: CASSLNAGENYEQYF.

This chain joins TRBV2 and TRBJ1-2, with 10 bases lining up with TRBD1. The CDR3 consists of 16 residues. The trim removed 5 bases at V and 7 bases at J, leaving 13 bases unmatched. Germline V gives CDR1 SNHLY, CDR2 FYNNEI. This CDR3 is CASSPDRGRSVSGYTF. The CDR3 nucleotides are TGTGCCAGCAGTCCAGACAGGGGGCGCTCCGTCAGTGGCTACACCTTC.

The chain employs TRBV2 and TRBJ1-1; no firm D call. The CDR3 runs 13 residues. V was cut by 4 bases and J by 1 base, with 7 bases left in between. The germline CDR1 and CDR2 sequences are SNHLY and FYNNEI. The CDR3 here is CASSVTGNTEAFF. Here the CDR3 DNA reads TGTGCCAGCAGTGTTACGGGGAACACTGAAGCTTTCTTT.

The rearrangement joins TRBV7-2 to TRBJ2-2; D is perhaps TRBD1 or TRBD2 (5 bases each). Trimming removed 5 bases from V and 1 base from J, with 14 bases in between. The V gene's germline CDR1 is SGHTA and CDR2 FQGNSA. This CDR3 comprises 16 residues. CDR3 sequence (DNA): TGTGCCAGCAGCAAACCGGGACGGGTGAACACCGGGGAGCTGTTTTTT. The encoded protein is CASSKPGRVNTGELFF.

This clone was recorded a few times. The chain has TRBV4-1 and TRBJ2-1; 12 positions agree with TRBD1. The V gene end was trimmed by 5 bases and the J gene end by 4 bases; junction bases not matched to a gene: 3. Germline V gene lookup returns CDR1 MGHRA and CDR2 YSYEKL. The CDR3 is 15 amino acids. The CDR3 reads CASSWGQGAYNEQFF. The DNA for the CDR3 is TGCGCCAGCAGCTGGGGACAGGGGGCTTACAATGAGCAGTTCTTC.

The V call is TRBV9, the J call TRBJ2-3, with TRBD2 matching 8 bases. Germline V CDR1 and CDR2: SGDLS, YYNGEE. The CDR3 is 16 amino acids. After removal of 0 bases from V and 4 bases from J, the junction contained 7 bases not matched to a gene. CDR3 nucleotides: TGTGCCAGCAGCGTAGCCGGGGGGGCGCTATCAGATACGCAGTATTTT. The encoded protein is CASSVAGGALSDTQYF.

Only a few counts were recorded for this clone. The chain joins TRBV9 to TRBJ2-1, with D possibly matching TRBD2 (6 bases). The CDR3 is 15 amino acids. CDR1 and CDR2 from the germline V gene are SGDLS and YYNGEE. The V gene lost 0 bases and the J gene lost 7 bases, with 14 bases spanning the gap. CDR3 nucleotide sequence: TGTGCCAGCAGCGTAGAAGGTAGGCGGGAAAATGAGCAGTTCTTC. It yields the protein CASSVEGRRENEQFF.

CDR3 residues: CASSSPWDRGYGYTF. The CDR3 bases are TGTGCCAGCAGCTCGCCCTGGGACAGGGGCTATGGCTACACCTTC. The chain employs TRBV5-5 and TRBJ1-2, with 10 positions matching TRBD1. Losses at the gene ends were 3 bases for V and 4 bases for J; bases not matched to a gene: 6. The germline CDR1 and CDR2 sequences are SGHKS and YYEKEE (reference sequence). CDR3 size: 15 residues.

V usage is TRBV4-2 and J usage is TRBJ1-1; maybe TRBD1 (6 bases). CDR3 length: 17 residues. CDR1 is LGHNA, CDR2 YNFKEQ, per germline. V was clipped by 3 bases and J by 1 base, with 18 bases between them. CDR3 sequence reads: CASSHQTGKVKNTEAFF. DNA for the CDR3: TGTGCCAGCAGCCATCAAACAGGGAAAGTAAAGAACACTGAAGCTTTCTTT.

In its sample, this clone was seen once. This chain connects TRBV4-2 to TRBJ2-3; unclear D gene. The CDR3 totals 14 residues. Trimming pared 6 bases from V and 0 bases from J, leaving 10 bases between. The V gene's germline CDR1 is LGHNA and CDR2 YNFKEQ. The CDR3 region has the DNA TGTGCCAGCAGTAAGGATTTTAGCACAGATACGCAGTATTTT. It specifies CASSKDFSTDTQYF.

The chain employs TRBV10-2 and TRBJ2-4; D might be TRBD2 (6 bases). Germline V CDR1 and CDR2: WSHSY, SAAADI. CDR3 length: 16 residues. V was cut by 6 bases and J by 9 bases, with 24 bases left in between. The CDR3 nucleotides read TGCGCCAGCAGCCCGGGACTCGGGATGGAGGAGGGCATTCAGTACTTC. Protein product: CASSPGLGMEEGIQYF.

The V gene is TRBV18, the J gene TRBJ1-2; 7 nucleotides agree with TRBD1. This CDR3 region has 15 residues. J lost 4 bases, V lost 3 bases, and 8 bases had no gene match. Per the germline V gene, CDR1 is KGHSH and CDR2 is LQKENI. The CDR3 DNA is TGTGCCAGCTCACCGAACAGGGGAGAGAGCTATGGCTACACCTTC. Protein sequence: CASSPNRGESYGYTF.

The chain is built from TRBV4-3 and TRBJ2-5, with D maybe TRBD2 (5 bases). Trimming took off 1 base at V and 4 bases at J, with 13 bases between the two ends. Germline CDR1 and CDR2: LGHNA and YSLEER. The CDR3 extends over 15 amino acids. The DNA of the CDR3 is TGCGCCAGCAGCCAAGTCCGGGGATTCGGAGAGACCCAGTACTTC. Translated, it gives CASSQVRGFGETQYF.

This clone was recorded only once. The V call is TRBV5-4, the J call TRBJ1-6; the D gene is possibly TRBD1 (5 bases). V dropped 2 bases and J dropped 7 bases, with 16 bases sitting between them. Germline loops: CDR1 SGHNT, CDR2 YYREEE (reference sequence). There are 16 residues in the CDR3. CDR3 amino acids: CASSLTGRGRNSPLHF. The CDR3 nucleotides are TGTGCCAGCAGCTTAACGGGGAGGGGAAGGAATTCACCCCTCCACTTT.

The chain is built from TRBV9 and TRBJ1-1; D gene uncertain. CDR3 length: 13 amino acids. V was pared by 4 bases and J by 3 bases, with 10 bases between. Germline CDR1 and CDR2: SGDLS and YYNGEE. The chain's CDR3 is CASSLGWDTEAFF. The CDR3 coding sequence is TGTGCCAGCAGCTTAGGTTGGGACACTGAAGCTTTCTTT.